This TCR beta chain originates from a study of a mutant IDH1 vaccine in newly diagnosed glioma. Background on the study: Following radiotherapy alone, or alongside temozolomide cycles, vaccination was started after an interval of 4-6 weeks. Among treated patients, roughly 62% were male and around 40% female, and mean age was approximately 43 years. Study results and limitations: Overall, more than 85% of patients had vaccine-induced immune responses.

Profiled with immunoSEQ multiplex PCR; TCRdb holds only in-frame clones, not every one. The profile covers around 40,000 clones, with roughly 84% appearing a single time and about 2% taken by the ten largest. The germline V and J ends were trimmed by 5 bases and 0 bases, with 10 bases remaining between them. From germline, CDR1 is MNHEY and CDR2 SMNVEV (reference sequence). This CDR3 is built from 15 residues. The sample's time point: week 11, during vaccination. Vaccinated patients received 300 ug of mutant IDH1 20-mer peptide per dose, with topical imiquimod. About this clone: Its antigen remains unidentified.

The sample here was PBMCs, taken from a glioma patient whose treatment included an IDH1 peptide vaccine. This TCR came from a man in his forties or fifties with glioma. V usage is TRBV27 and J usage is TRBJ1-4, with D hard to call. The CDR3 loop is CASSGVSATNEKLFF. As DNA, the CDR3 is TGTGCCAGCAGTGGGGTCTCTGCAACTAATGAAAAACTGTTTTTT.